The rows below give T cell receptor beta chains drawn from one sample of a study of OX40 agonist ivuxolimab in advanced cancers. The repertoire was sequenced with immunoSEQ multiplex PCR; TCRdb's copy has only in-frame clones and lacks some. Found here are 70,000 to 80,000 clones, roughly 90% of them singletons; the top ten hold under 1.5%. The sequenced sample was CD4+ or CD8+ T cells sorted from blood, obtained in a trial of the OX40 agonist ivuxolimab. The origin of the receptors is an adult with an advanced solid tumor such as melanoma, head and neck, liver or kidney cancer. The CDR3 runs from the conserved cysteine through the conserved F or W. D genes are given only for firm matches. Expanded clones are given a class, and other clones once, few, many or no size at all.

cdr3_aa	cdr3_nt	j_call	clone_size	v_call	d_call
CASSEGGGWAGELFF	TGTGCCAGCAGTGAAGGCGGGGGCTGGGCCGGGGAGCTGTTTTTT	TRBJ2-2	-	TRBV6-1	-
CASSERGNGYNEQFF	TGTGCCAGCAGTGAAAGGGGGAACGGGTACAATGAGCAGTTCTTC	TRBJ2-1	-	TRBV6-1	-
CASSEPGEMKTQYF	TGTGCCAGCAGTGAGCCAGGGGAAATGAAGACCCAGTACTTC	TRBJ2-5	-	TRBV25-1	-
CASSQVASDNEQFF	TGTGCCAGCAGCCAAGTCGCTAGCGACAATGAGCAGTTCTTC	TRBJ2-1	-	TRBV14	-
CASSLSRGGYNEQFF	TGTGCCAGCAGCTTGAGCAGGGGTGGCTACAATGAGCAGTTCTTC	TRBJ2-1	-	TRBV5-8	-
CAISGQGAPNYGYTF	TGTGCCATCAGTGGGCAGGGGGCCCCCAACTATGGCTACACCTTC	TRBJ1-2	-	TRBV10-3	TRBD1
CAISESSRRGFVTEAFF	TGTGCCATCAGTGAGTCCAGCCGCCGGGGGTTCGTCACTGAAGCTTTCTTT	TRBJ1-1	-	TRBV10-3	-
CASLRTEQETQYF	TGTGCCAGCCTTAGGACGGAACAAGAGACCCAGTACTTC	TRBJ2-5	once	TRBV18	-
CASSPDSDTQYF	TGTGCCAGTAGTCCCGACTCCGATACGCAGTATTTT	TRBJ2-3	-	TRBV19	-
CASSSFRDSPLHF	TGTGCCAGTAGTTCCTTCCGGGATTCACCCCTCCACTTT	TRBJ1-6	-	TRBV19	-
CASSTGLAEQYF	TGTGCCAGCAGTACGGGGCTGGCCGAGCAGTACTTC	TRBJ2-7	-	TRBV28	-
CASSYLGRGEQYF	TGTGCCAGCAGTTACTTAGGACGCGGCGAGCAGTACTTC	TRBJ2-7	-	TRBV6-5	-
CASSPGAYEQYF	TGTGCCAGCAGCCCTGGAGCTTACGAGCAGTACTTC	TRBJ2-7	-	TRBV6-6	-
CAWSRKGLNIQYF	TGTGCCTGGAGTAGGAAAGGGCTTAACATTCAGTACTTC	TRBJ2-4	once	TRBV30	-
CSVPRGVGTGELFF	TGCAGCGTGCCTAGGGGAGTTGGGACCGGGGAGCTGTTTTTT	TRBJ2-2	-	TRBV29-1	-
CASTSRGNEQFF	TGTGCCAGTACTTCCCGTGGGAATGAGCAGTTCTTC	TRBJ2-1	few	TRBV19	-
CASRKGTANTGELFF	TGTGCCAGCAGAAAGGGGACAGCGAACACCGGGGAGCTGTTTTTT	TRBJ2-2	-	TRBV7-2	TRBD1
CASSSIYEQYF	TGTGCCAGCAGTTCCATATACGAGCAGTACTTC	TRBJ2-7	-	TRBV6-1	-
CASSLGSTDTQYF	TGTGCCAGCAGTTTGGGAAGCACAGATACGCAGTATTTT	TRBJ2-3	-	TRBV27	-
CAVGQGEAYEQYF	TGTGCCGTGGGTCAGGGGGAGGCCTACGAGCAGTACTTC	TRBJ2-7	-	TRBV10-3	-
CASTPVLGRQPQHF	TGTGCCAGCACCCCCGTGCTAGGGAGGCAGCCCCAGCATTTT	TRBJ1-5	-	TRBV28	-
CASSLAGSSYGYTF	TGTGCCAGCAGCTTGGCCGGGAGTAGCTATGGCTACACCTTC	TRBJ1-2	-	TRBV5-6	-
CASSLGEDTEAFF	TGTGCCAGCAGCCTCGGGGAGGACACTGAAGCTTTCTTT	TRBJ1-1	few	TRBV7-6	-
CASSDRGGGQTGELFF	TGTGCCAGCAGCGACCGAGGCGGGGGCCAGACCGGGGAGCTGTTTTTT	TRBJ2-2	-	TRBV21-1	-